What follows describes a single TCR beta chain. The germline CDR1 and CDR2 sequences are SGHRS and YFSETQ. V lost 0 bases and J 4 bases, leaving 7 bases between the germline ends. CDR3 length: 13 amino acids. This sample was included in a study of shared clonotypes between healthy human individuals. Study overall: Three plates were used per donor for CD4 naive, three for CD4 memory, two for CD8 naive and one for CD8 memory.

In CD8 memory, CD45RO+ cells were put together with CCR7-negative CD45RA+ TemRA cells. Sequencing used immunoSEQ multiplex PCR; TCRdb keeps in-frame clones, though not all of them. Of under 350,000 clones in the sample, about nine tenths were seen once. Sequenced sample: memory CD8+ T cells sorted from blood. Subset given: CD45RO+ cells pooled with CCR7-negative TemRA cells. The V call is TRBV5-1, the J call TRBJ1-2; no firm D call. This TCR derives from a man aged 18-30 years in good health. CDR3 bases: TGCGCCAGCAGCTTGGCCGTAGCCTATGGCTACACCTTC. It encodes CASSLAVAYGYTF.